Below are 9 T cell receptor beta chains sequenced from a single sample in a study of T cell responses to AZD1222 COVID-19 vaccine. The method was immunoSEQ multiplex PCR; TCRdb's version includes in-frame clones alone and lacks a portion of them. This sample yields 120,000 to 150,000 clones, of which approximately 90% are seen a single time; approximately 3% belongs to the top ten. The sample in question was peripheral blood, obtained on day 0 of MenACWY control vaccination. The receptors come from an adult in good health.

V and J are TRBV5-1 and TRBJ1-1; 9 nucleotides line up with TRBD1. Trimming cost V 4 bases and J 3 bases; bases outside gene matches: 7. Germline V CDR1 and CDR2: SGHRS, YFSETQ. The CDR3 spans 15 residues. This chain's CDR3 is CASSRGTGLYTEAFF. CDR3 nucleotides: TGCGCCAGCAGCCGAGGGACAGGGCTTTACACTGAAGCTTTCTTT.

The V gene is TRBV7-8, the J gene TRBJ1-6; a possible D gene is TRBD1 (5 bases). Per the germline V gene, CDR1 is SGHVS and CDR2 is FQNEAQ. With 3 bases removed from V and 4 bases from J, the gap between germline ends came to 13 bases. The CDR3 totals 16 residues. CDR3 sequence (DNA): TGTGCCAGCAGCTTGGTGGATCAGGGTTATAATTCACCCCTCCACTTT. Translated: CASSLVDQGYNSPLHF.

The chain combines TRBV6-1 with TRBJ2-7; D gene uncertain. CDR3 length equals 12 residues. Germline CDR1 reads MNHNS; CDR2 reads SASEGT. With 3 bases removed from V and 5 bases from J, the gap between germline ends came to 8 bases. DNA for the CDR3: TGTGCCAGCAGTGAGCGGTACAACGAGCAGTACTTC. The encoded protein is CASSERYNEQYF.

This clone was seen a handful of times. The V and J genes are TRBV3-1 (or the pseudogene TRBV3-2) and TRBJ1-2, with D unclear. CDR1 is LGHDT, CDR2 YNNKEL, per germline (reference sequence). This CDR3 contains 13 residues. The V end was cut by 3 bases, the J end by 0 bases, with 5 bases between. The CDR3 DNA is TGTGCCAGCAGCCATCGGACTAACTATGGCTACACCTTC. It yields the protein CASSHRTNYGYTF.

This chain joins TRBV18 and TRBJ1-5; 8 bases are a match to TRBD1. Looked up from germline, CDR1 is KGHSH and CDR2 is LQKENI. Unmatched junction bases numbered 6, after V lost 9 bases and J lost 5 bases. This CDR3 is built from 13 residues. The CDR3 protein is CASRGQGDQPQHF. The CDR3, as DNA: TGTGCCAGTCGCGGACAGGGCGATCAGCCCCAGCATTTT.

This clone has more than one count but fewer than ten. In DNA form, the CDR3 reads TGTGCCAGCAGCTTGCCTAATTCACCCCTCCACTTT. Residues: CASSLPNSPLHF. The chain employs TRBV5-6 and TRBJ1-6; D ambiguous. V lost 1 base and J 6 bases, leaving 2 bases between the germline ends. From germline, CDR1 is SGHDT and CDR2 YYEEEE. This CDR3 comprises 12 residues. The whole variable domain, filled in from reference TRBV5-6 and TRBJ1-6, reads DAGVTQSPTHLIKTRGQQVTLRCSPKSGHDTVSWYQQALGQGPQFIFQYYEEEERQRGNFPDRFSGHQFPNYSSELNVNALLLGDSALYLCASSLPNSPLHFGNGTRLTVT.

J is TRBJ1-1 and V is TRBV25-1; the D is unclear. The CDR3 length is 14 residues. Trimming removed 3 bases at V and 5 bases at J, with 13 bases between. Germline loops: CDR1 MGHDK, CDR2 SYGVNS. CDR3 nucleotide sequence: TGTGCCAGCAGTGATCCGGGAGTGGATACTGAAGCTTTCTTT. Encoded protein: CASSDPGVDTEAFF.

The chain uses TRBV5-1 and TRBJ2-1; 10 bases agree with TRBD2. The CDR3 contains 15 residues. Germline V gene lookup returns CDR1 SGHRS and CDR2 YFSETQ. V dropped 4 bases and J dropped 2; count of bases not matched to a gene: 3. The CDR3 spells CASSELAGTYNEQFF. Written as DNA, the CDR3 is TGCGCCAGCAGCGAACTAGCGGGGACCTACAATGAGCAGTTCTTC. The variable domain in full, completed from reference TRBV5-1 and TRBJ2-1, reads KAGVTQTPRYLIKTRGQQVTLSCSPISGHRSVSWYQQTPGQGLQFLFEYFSETQRNKGNFPGRFSGRQFSNSRSEMNVSTLELGDSALYLCASSELAGTYNEQFFGPGTRLTVL.

V is TRBV7-9 and J is TRBJ2-7, with TRBD1 as a possible D gene (5 bases). V shed 2 bases and J shed 5 bases, with 10 bases lying between them. CDR3 length: 13 amino acids. Per the germline V gene, CDR1 is SEHNR and CDR2 is FQNEAQ (reference sequence). In DNA, the CDR3 is TGTGCCAGCAGCTTAAGCAGCAGGGACGAGCAGTACTTC. Its translation is CASSLSSRDEQYF. Together with reference TRBV7-9 and TRBJ2-7, the CDR3 gives the full variable domain: DTGVSQNPRHKITKRGQNVTFRCDPISEHNRLYWYRQTLGQGPEFLTYFQNEAQLEKSRLLSDRFSAERPKGSFSTLEIQRTEQGDSAMYLCASSLSSRDEQYFGPGTRLTVT.